These T cell receptor beta chains were read from a single sample in a study of shared clonotypes between healthy human individuals. This table comes from immunoSEQ multiplex PCR, and its TCRdb copy is limited to in-frame clones, with some not included. The sample gives about 2.1 million clones, 80% to 95% of which show up once; around 1.7% is in the top ten. Sequencing input: naive CD8+ T cells from PBMCs. Receptors were obtained from a man between 18 and 35 years old in good health. Some clones in this sample may be carry-over from other donors' samples. Both conserved end residues are part of each CDR3. D genes are given only for firm matches. Clone size is shown for a subset of rows, as once, few, many or a class of expanded clone.

V gene	D gene	J gene	clone size	CDR3 DNA	CDR3 protein
TRBV5-1	TRBD1	TRBJ2-7	NA	TGCGCCAGCAGCATGGACAGGTCCTACGAGCAGTACTTC	CASSMDRSYEQYF
TRBV11-2	TRBD1	TRBJ2-1	NA	TGTGCCAGCAGCTGGGGTATTACACAGGGGGTGAGTAATGAGCAGTTCTTC	CASSWGITQGVSNEQFF
TRBV10-3	TRBD2	TRBJ2-1	few	TGTGCCATCAGTGAGACACTAGCGGACTCCTACAATGAGCAGTTCTTC	CAISETLADSYNEQFF
TRBV27	NA	TRBJ1-5	NA	TGTGCCAGCAGTCTCGCGGGGGGTCAGCCCCAGCATTTT	CASSLAGGQPQHF
TRBV11-2	TRBD2	TRBJ2-7	NA	TGTGCCAGCAGCTCCCGGACTAGCGGGAGGTACGAGCAGTACTTC	CASSSRTSGRYEQYF
TRBV5-6	TRBD1	TRBJ1-1	NA	TGTGCCAGCAGCCGAGCGGGACAGCTGAACACTGAAGCTTTCTTT	CASSRAGQLNTEAFF
TRBV11-2	NA	TRBJ2-1	NA	TGTGCCAGCAGCTTAGAAGGCTACAATGAGCAGTTCTTC	CASSLEGYNEQFF
TRBV6-6	TRBD1	TRBJ2-7	NA	TGTGCCAGCAGTTACTTCCCGCAGGGGGACTACGAGCAGTACTTC	CASSYFPQGDYEQYF
TRBV5-6	TRBD2	TRBJ2-5	NA	TGTGCCAGCAGCTTGGCCGGGGTAGCGGGAGTAGAGACCCAGTACTTC	CASSLAGVAGVETQYF
TRBV28	NA	TRBJ1-1	NA	TGTGCCAGCACTGAGGACACTGAAGCTTTCTTT	CASTEDTEAFF
TRBV25-1	NA	TRBJ1-1	NA	TGTGCCAGCAGTTGGAATGAGGGGGGAACTGAAGCTTTCTTT	CASSWNEGGTEAFF
TRBV7-9	NA	TRBJ2-1	NA	TGTGCCAGCAGCTTAGGCATAGCCTACAATGAGCAGTTCTTC	CASSLGIAYNEQFF
TRBV28	NA	TRBJ2-7	NA	TGTGCCAGCAGTTTCCGGACTGCCCGAAACGAGCAGTACTTC	CASSFRTARNEQYF
TRBV7-7	TRBD1	TRBJ2-7	NA	TGTGCCAGCACCAACAGGGGGCGATCCTACGAGCAGTACTTC	CASTNRGRSYEQYF
TRBV28	TRBD1	TRBJ2-7	NA	TGTGCCAGCAGCAAAGACAGGGCTGAGCTGTACGAGCAGTACTTC	CASSKDRAELYEQYF
TRBV18	NA	TRBJ2-1	NA	TGTGCCAGCTCACCCGATTTTGGCCGGCCGCTCCTGGACAATGAGCAGTTCTTC	CASSPDFGRPLLDNEQFF
TRBV28	TRBD2	TRBJ2-5	NA	TGTGCCAGCAGTTTTTATACTAGCGAGGAGACCCAGTACTTC	CASSFYTSEETQYF
TRBV6-4	NA	TRBJ1-1	NA	TGTGCCAGCAGGAAAAACCCTGGGCTGCCGAACACTGAAGCTTTCTTT	CASRKNPGLPNTEAFF
TRBV4-2	NA	TRBJ1-2	once	TGTGCCAGCAGCCAAGATCCAGGAGGGGGATTCTATGGCTACACCTTC	CASSQDPGGGFYGYTF
TRBV7-9	NA	TRBJ1-2	NA	TGTGCCAGCAGCCCGCCACAGGGTAGTATCGGTGGCTACACCTTC	CASSPPQGSIGGYTF
TRBV19	NA	TRBJ2-7	NA	TGTGCCAGTAGTATCGTCGAGGGGACGGTCGACGAGCAGTACTTC	CASSIVEGTVDEQYF
TRBV19	TRBD2	TRBJ2-1	NA	TGTGCCAGTAGTCCTACAGCGGGAGGGGTTGAGCAGTTCTTC	CASSPTAGGVEQFF